Below, 16 T cell receptor beta chains from the same sample are listed, as sequenced in a study of control samples from healthy donors and cancer patients. Profiling relied on immunoSEQ multiplex PCR, and the TCRdb table lists in-frame clones only, not all of them. The data contain about 100,000 clones, just over 85% of them singletons. The sample consisted of blood. These receptors came from a man aged 30 to 39 in good health.

V is TRBV5-4 and J is TRBJ1-1; TRBD1 is a possible D gene (5 bases). The CDR3 is made up of 14 amino acids. Germline V lookup: CDR1 SGHNT, CDR2 YYREEE (reference sequence). Trimming took off 0 bases at V and 0 bases at J, with 6 bases between the two ends. CDR3 in amino acids: CASSLGGMNTEAFF. The CDR3 coding sequence is TGTGCCAGCAGCTTGGGGGGCATGAACACTGAAGCTTTCTTT.

The chain is built from TRBV11-3 and TRBJ2-3; D call uncertain. The length of the CDR3 is 11 residues. Germline V gene sequence: CDR1 SGHNT, CDR2 YENEEA. Trimming left V 0 bases short and J 8 bases short, with 3 bases between. The CDR3 protein is CASSLESTQYF. Written as DNA, the CDR3 is TGTGCCAGCAGCTTAGAGAGTACGCAGTATTTT.

The J gene is TRBJ2-7, the V gene TRBV4-1; 9 nucleotides line up with TRBD2. V lost 4 bases to trimming and J lost 3 bases; unmatched junction nucleotides: 7. Germline V gives CDR1 MGHRA, CDR2 YSYEKL. The CDR3 is 15 amino acids. CDR3 DNA sequence: TGCGCCAGCAGCCTTAGTAGCGGGAGTGACTACGAGCAGTACTTC. This codes for CASSLSSGSDYEQYF.

This clone has a single count. The chain carries TRBV7-9 and TRBJ2-3; 8 bases line up with TRBD2. The CDR3 is made up of 15 amino acids. J was trimmed by 2 bases and V by 4 bases; bases with no gene match: 5. The V gene's germline CDR1 is SEHNR and CDR2 FQNEAQ (reference sequence). CDR3 bases: TGTGCCAGCAGCTACCATAGCGGGACCACAGATACGCAGTATTTT. Its translation is CASSYHSGTTDTQYF.

V usage is TRBV7-9 and J usage is TRBJ2-3; D unclear. Between the trimmed V and J ends, which lost 1 base and 5 bases, there was a span of 1 base. CDR1 is SEHNR, CDR2 FQNEAQ, per germline (reference sequence). The CDR3 has 11 amino acids. The CDR3 coding sequence is TGTGCCAGCAGCTTAGAAGATACGCAGTATTTT. It is translated as CASSLEDTQYF.

The CDR3, as DNA: TGTGCCAGCAGTGAACCTAACAACTCCTACGAGCAGTACTTC. As protein: CASSEPNNSYEQYF. J is TRBJ2-7 and V is TRBV6-1; D unresolved. The CDR3 consists of 14 residues. Germline V gene sequence: CDR1 MNHNS, CDR2 SASEGT. The V gene lost 2 bases and the J gene lost 0 bases, with 8 bases spanning the gap.

This rearrangement joins TRBV5-1 to TRBJ2-1; the D gene is possibly TRBD1 (6 bases). V lost 4 bases to trimming and J lost 2 bases, with 16 bases between them. Germline V gives CDR1 SGHRS, CDR2 YFSETQ. The CDR3 runs to 16 residues. DNA of the CDR3: TGCGCCAGCAGCCAACAGGGTACGACGGCCTACAATGAGCAGTTCTTC. Encoded protein: CASSQQGTTAYNEQFF.

CDR3 nucleotide sequence: TGTGCCAGCAGCTTAGACCCGACAGACAATAATGAAAAACTGTTTTTT. This codes for CASSLDPTDNNEKLFF. The chain employs TRBV7-8 and TRBJ1-4; possibly TRBD1 for D (5 bases). Trimming stripped 1 base from V and 4 bases from J, with 13 bases between. Germline CDR1 and CDR2: SGHVS and FQNEAQ. This CDR3 is built from 16 residues.

This sequence joins TRBV27 and TRBJ2-7, with 9 nucleotides matching TRBD2. The J segment lost 2 bases and the V segment lost 1 base, leaving 12 bases of the junction unmatched. CDR1 is MNHEY, CDR2 SMNVEV, per germline (reference sequence). CDR3 length: 18 amino acids. The CDR3 DNA sequence: TGTGCCAGCAGTTTATTATGGGGGGAGGGACTAGCCCCCTACGAGCAGTACTTC. The encoded protein is CASSLLWGEGLAPYEQYF.

The genes are TRBV24-1 and TRBJ1-5, with D tentatively TRBD1 (6 bases). The CDR3 is made up of 13 amino acids. Trimming pared 4 bases from V and 9 bases from J, leaving 12 bases between. Germline V gives CDR1 KGHDR, CDR2 SFDVKD. The CDR3 loop reads CATSDTQGRPQHF. DNA of the CDR3: TGTGCCACCAGTGACACACAGGGACGGCCCCAGCATTTT.

This clone showed up just a few times. The chain is built from TRBV18 and TRBJ2-1, with TRBD2 identical over 12 bases. The CDR3 totals 15 residues. Germline trimming cut 2 bases from V and 9 bases from J; bases unmatched to any gene: 5. Germline V gives CDR1 KGHSH, CDR2 LQKENI. The CDR3: CASSPASGRAGEQFF. CDR3 bases: TGTGCCAGCTCACCAGCTAGCGGGAGGGCAGGTGAGCAGTTCTTC.

This clone has a handful of counts. V and J are TRBV7-3 and TRBJ2-5; 11 positions match TRBD1. This CDR3 is built from 17 residues. CDR1 and CDR2 (germline): SGHTA, FQGTGA. V lost 0 bases to trimming and J lost 5 bases; unmatched junction nucleotides: 8. The CDR3 DNA reads TGTGCCAGCAGCTTAACTGGACAGGGGGCATCAGGGGAGACCCAGTACTTC. Translated, it gives CASSLTGQGASGETQYF.

The chain joins TRBV14 to TRBJ2-5; unclear D gene. Deletions cut 2 bases from V and 5 bases from J, with 6 bases between. The CDR3 loop spans 12 amino acids. CDR1 SGHDN and CDR2 FVKESK come from the germline V gene. The CDR3 nucleotides read TGTGCCAGCAGCCAAATCGCCGAGACCCAGTACTTC. This translates into CASSQIAETQYF.

This clone has a single count. V and J are TRBV10-1 and TRBJ2-3; D uncertain. In germline, CDR1 is WNHNN, CDR2 SYGVQD (reference sequence). The CDR3 covers 15 residues. The V gene lost 0 bases and the J gene lost 0 bases, with 7 bases spanning the gap. As DNA, the CDR3 is TGCGCCAGCAGTGAGTCGAAGGGTAGCACAGATACGCAGTATTTT. It is translated as CASSESKGSTDTQYF.

J is TRBJ1-5 and V is TRBV2; possibly TRBD1 for D (5 bases). Germline V CDR1 and CDR2: SNHLY, FYNNEI. V dropped 4 bases and J dropped 5 bases, with 9 bases sitting between them. There are 13 residues in the CDR3. The CDR3 region is CASSVLGDQPQHF. CDR3 in DNA: TGTGCCAGCAGTGTTCTGGGGGATCAGCCCCAGCATTTT.

The V gene is TRBV6-5, the J gene TRBJ1-6; D not certain. The germline V gene has CDR1 MNHEY and CDR2 SVGAGI. The length of the CDR3 is 11 residues. Trimming left V 8 bases short and J 8 bases short, with 7 bases between. CDR3: CASHSDSPLHF. The DNA of the CDR3 is TGTGCCAGCCACTCCGATTCACCCCTCCACTTT.